Listed below are T cell receptor beta chains from one sample, sequenced in a study of shared T cell receptors in the human thymus. Sequencing used immunoSEQ multiplex PCR; TCRdb keeps in-frame clones, though not all of them. The data hold hundreds of thousands of clones, with 70% to 90% observed a single time. These same records also appear under a second study, on human thymus T cells.

Sequencing used thymocytes. The source of these receptors is a boy younger than two with a congenital heart defect. Both conserved end residues are part of each CDR3. Each record gives: J gene, V gene, CDR3 protein.

TRBJ1-1	TRBV18	CASSPGTEAFF
TRBJ2-5	TRBV4-1	CASSQYPLAGGPLGETQYF
TRBJ2-1	TRBV11-3	CASSLGTSGTGDEQFF
TRBJ2-7	TRBV6-5	CASRSGTRSYEQYF
TRBJ1-1	TRBV5-5	CASSLHRGAPDTEAFF
TRBJ2-1	TRBV4-1	CASSRRPGQGWGNEQFF
TRBJ1-1	TRBV5-4	CASSLGQFEAFF
TRBJ1-3	TRBV15	CATSRDSAGAGNTIYF
TRBJ2-1	TRBV2	CASSLTSGNPEGQFF
TRBJ2-1	TRBV9	CASSPEAGGIGEQFF
TRBJ2-7	TRBV27	CASSLSSSTSGKPTYEQYF